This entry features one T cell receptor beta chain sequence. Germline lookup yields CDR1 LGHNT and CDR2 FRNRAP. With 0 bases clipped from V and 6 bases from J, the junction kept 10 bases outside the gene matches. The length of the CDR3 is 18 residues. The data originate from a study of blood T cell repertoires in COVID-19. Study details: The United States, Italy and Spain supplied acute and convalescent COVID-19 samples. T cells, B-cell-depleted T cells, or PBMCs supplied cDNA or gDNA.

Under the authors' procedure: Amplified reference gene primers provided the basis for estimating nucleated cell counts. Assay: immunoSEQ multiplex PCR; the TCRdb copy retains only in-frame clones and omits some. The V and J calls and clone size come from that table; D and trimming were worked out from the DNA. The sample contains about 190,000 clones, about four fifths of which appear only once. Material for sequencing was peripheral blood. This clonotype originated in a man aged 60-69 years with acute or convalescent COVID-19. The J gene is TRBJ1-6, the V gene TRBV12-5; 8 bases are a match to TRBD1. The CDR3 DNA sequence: TGTGCTAGTGGTTTGGTCCTAACCCGGACAGGGTTTAATTCACCCCTCCACTTT. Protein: CASGLVLTRTGFNSPLHF.